There are a few counts of the clone carrying this T cell receptor beta chain. This table comes from immunoSEQ multiplex PCR, and its TCRdb copy is limited to in-frame clones, with some not included. In the table there are 60,000 to 75,000 clones, approximately 91% of which are singletons. This record belongs to a study of blood T cell repertoires in COVID-19. The V end lost 3 bases, the J end lost 2 bases, and 6 bases lay between the germline ends. Germline loops: CDR1 SGHTA, CDR2 FQGTGA. The CDR3 has 13 residues. This sequence joins TRBV7-3 and TRBJ2-3, with D unclear. Sequenced: peripheral blood. This receptor was identified in a human donor in a cohort sampled during active COVID-19. CDR3 DNA: TGTGCCAGCAGCTTCGGGTCCACAGATACGCAGTATTTT. It yields the protein CASSFGSTDTQYF.